The 26 T cell receptor beta chains listed next were all sequenced from one sample in a study of Graves' ophthalmopathy and Graves' hyperthyroidism. Transcripts of RNA were the source for amplifying TCR beta CDR3 regions. After a first-round RT-PCR with HTBI primers, a second-round multiplex PCR was run. A single record per CDR3 protein comes from TCRdb applying MiXCR to the multiplex PCR reads. The table has 350,000 to 400,000 distinct CDR3 sequences, about 16% seen once. Sequencing used peripheral blood. These receptors all come from a woman between 18 and 29 years old with Graves' ophthalmopathy.

This clonotype has a handful of counts. The CDR3 DNA follows: TGTGCCAGCAGTTACTCGAGGGCTAGCTTGGAGACCCAGTACTTC. Amino acid sequence: CASSYSRASLETQYF. The chain carries TRBV6-5 and TRBJ2-5, with a weak D call TRBD2 (5 bases). Germline V gene data show CDR1 as MNHEY and CDR2 as SVGAGI. The germline V and J ends were trimmed by 0 bases and 5 bases, with 13 bases remaining between them. The CDR3 loop spans 15 amino acids.

This clonotype occurred many times. The chain couples TRBV29-1 to TRBJ1-1; D not certain. The CDR3 runs to 15 residues. Trimming shortened V by 0 bases and J by 4 bases, and 15 bases separated the two germline ends. The V gene's germline CDR1 is SQVTM and CDR2 ANQGSEA. CDR3 bases: TGCAGCGTTGAAGACCCCAGGAAGGGCCCCACTGAAGCTTTCTTT. Translated, it gives CSVEDPRKGPTEAFF.

This chain links TRBV15 with TRBJ2-5, with D possibly matching TRBD1 (5 bases). Germline V gene sequence: CDR1 LNHNV, CDR2 YYDKDF (reference sequence). V lost 1 base and J lost 4, with 13 bases in between. The CDR3 loop spans 15 amino acids. This CDR3 reads CATSRVMRQGETQYF. CDR3 nucleotides: TGTGCCACCAGCAGAGTGATGCGGCAGGGAGAGACCCAGTACTTC. Full variable domain (outside the CDR3, taken from reference TRBV15 and TRBJ2-5): DAMVIQNPRYQVTQFGKPVTLSCSQTLNHNVMYWYQQKSSQAPKLLFHYYDKDFNNEADTPDNFQSRRPNTSFCFLDIRSPGLGDTAMYLCATSRVMRQGETQYFGPGTRLLVL.

This clonotype was seen at least ten times. This rearrangement joins TRBV11-2 to TRBJ1-1; possibly TRBD1 for D (6 bases). Trimming pared 5 bases from V and 1 base from J, leaving 17 bases between. Per germline, CDR1 SGHAT and CDR2 FQNNGV. The CDR3 is 16 residues long. The CDR3 region has the DNA TGTGCCAGCAGCGAGCAACCGGGACAACCGAACACTGAAGCTTTCTTT. Its protein product is CASSEQPGQPNTEAFF.

This clonotype was seen repeatedly, ten times or more. J is TRBJ2-5 and V is TRBV28; D might be TRBD1 (6 bases). The CDR3 length is 15 residues. The germline gives CDR1 MDHEN, CDR2 SYDVKM. The V end lost 3 bases, the J end lost 5 bases, and 16 bases lay between the germline ends. The CDR3 is CASSFPGAGVETQYF. CDR3 bases: TGTGCCAGCAGTTTCCCAGGGGCAGGGGTGGAGACCCAGTACTTC.

This clonotype was picked up many times. This chain uses TRBV27 with TRBJ2-7; 7 bases agree with TRBD1. Trimming took 2 bases from V and 3 from J; bases not matched to a gene: 4. There are 14 residues in the CDR3. Per germline, CDR1 MNHEY and CDR2 SMNVEV (reference sequence). The CDR3 is CASSLKGAHYEQYF. In DNA, the CDR3 is TGTGCCAGCAGTTTAAAGGGGGCGCACTACGAGCAGTACTTC.

The table lists this clonotype with many counts. This chain links TRBV28 with TRBJ1-5; 7 positions match TRBD1. The CDR3 has 15 amino acids. V was pared by 3 bases and J by 5 bases, with 7 bases of the junction left unmatched. CDR1 is MDHEN, CDR2 SYDVKM, per germline. CDR3 nucleotide sequence: TGTGCCAGCAGTTTTGGCATACAGGGGTATCAGCCCCAGCATTTT. Its protein product is CASSFGIQGYQPQHF.

This clonotype has just one count. CDR3 DNA sequence: TGCAGTGCTAGAGATCCGGACGGGCCCACTTCCTACGAGCAGTACTTC. Its protein product is CSARDPDGPTSYEQYF. This chain links TRBV20-1 with TRBJ2-7; D gene unclear. Germline loops: CDR1 DFQATT, CDR2 SNEGSKA (reference sequence). Trimming took off 0 bases at V and 1 base at J, with 16 bases between the two ends. This CDR3 has 16 residues.

This clonotype was recorded many times. The chain combines TRBV30 with TRBJ2-4, with D possibly being TRBD1 or TRBD2 (5 bases each). Germline V gene sequence: CDR1 GTSNPN, CDR2 SVGIG (reference sequence). Trimming cost V 5 bases and J 0 bases, with 14 bases left between them. The length of the CDR3 is 15 residues. This chain's CDR3 is CAWAVGDLAKNIQYF. In DNA form, the CDR3 reads TGTGCCTGGGCAGTTGGGGACCTAGCCAAAAACATTCAGTACTTC.

This clonotype has just a few counts. The chain employs TRBV4-2 and TRBJ2-2, with 9 bases fitting TRBD2. Per germline, CDR1 LGHNA and CDR2 YNFKEQ. This CDR3 is 18 amino acids long. The junction had 6 bases not matched to a gene; V was cut back by 0 bases and J by 1 base. For the CDR3, the DNA is TGTGCCAGCAGCCAAGACCCGATAGCGGGAGTGAACACCGGGGAGCTGTTTTTT. Translated: CASSQDPIAGVNTGELFF.

This clonotype was observed at least ten times. This chain connects TRBV28 to TRBJ1-6; D is unclear. This CDR3 spans 15 amino acids. CDR1 MDHEN and CDR2 SYDVKM come from the germline V gene. The germline V and J ends were trimmed by 8 bases and 5 bases, with 16 bases remaining between them. The CDR3 loop is CASLVSRGNNSPLHF. In DNA form, the CDR3 reads TGTGCCAGCCTAGTTTCGAGAGGGAATAATTCACCCCTCCACTTT.

This clonotype occurred a few times. V gene TRBV12-3 or TRBV12-4 combines with J gene TRBJ1-5; no clear D. Trimming took 6 bases from V and 4 from J, leaving 10 bases between them. The CDR3 is made up of 13 amino acids. CDR3 amino acids: CASSPETNQPQHF. The CDR3 nucleotides read TGTGCCAGCAGCCCTGAGACTAATCAGCCCCAGCATTTT.

This clonotype has at least ten counts. CDR3 nucleotides: TGTGCCAGCAGTTACTCCGGGACAAGTCGTTCACCCCTCCACTTT. Its protein product is CASSYSGTSRSPLHF. The chain uses TRBV6-5 and TRBJ1-6; weak D call: TRBD1 (6 bases). V lost 0 bases, J lost 9 bases, and 12 bases lay in between. The germline gives CDR1 MNHEY, CDR2 SVGAGI. The CDR3 runs to 15 residues.

This clonotype occurred many times. The chain uses TRBV9 and TRBJ1-2; 10 bases agree with TRBD1. Losses at the gene ends were 4 bases for V and 7 bases for J; bases not matched to a gene: 4. The CDR3 has 13 residues. Germline values: CDR1 SGDLS, CDR2 YYNGEE. In nucleotides, the CDR3 is TGTGCCAGCAGCCTTGACAGGGGGCTTGGCTACACCTTC. It is translated as CASSLDRGLGYTF.

In regard to this clonotype: This may be a read error: a much more frequent sequence differs by one nucleotide. The V and J genes are TRBV5-1 and TRBJ2-4; a possible D gene is TRBD1 (6 bases). V was cut by 4 bases and J by 0 bases, with 14 bases left in between. The CDR3 is made up of 16 amino acids. Germline-derived CDR1 and CDR2 are SGHRS and YFSETQ. The CDR3 loop is CASSPRPGVAKNIQYF. The CDR3 nucleotides are TGCGCCAGCAGCCCCAGGCCAGGGGTAGCCAAAAACATTCAGTACTTC.

The rearrangement links TRBV7-8 to TRBJ2-7; D call uncertain. CDR1 and CDR2 (germline): SGHVS, FQNEAQ. CDR3 size: 14 residues. V dropped 5 bases and J dropped 1 base, with 12 bases sitting between them. The CDR3 protein is CASSPGRLSYEQYF. The CDR3 DNA reads TGTGCCAGCAGCCCCGGGCGGCTTTCCTACGAGCAGTACTTC.

This clonotype showed up many times. The chain employs TRBV6-2 or TRBV6-3 and TRBJ2-4; D not resolved. The V gene's germline CDR1 is MNHEY and CDR2 SVGEGT. V dropped 4 bases and J dropped 5 bases, with 6 bases sitting between them. The CDR3 is 12 amino acids. The CDR3 sequence is CASSSTQNIQYF. In DNA form, the CDR3 reads TGTGCCAGCAGTTCGACCCAAAACATTCAGTACTTC.

This clonotype showed up many times. The chain uses TRBV7-8 and TRBJ2-7; no reliable D call. Per the germline V gene, CDR1 is SGHVS and CDR2 is FQNEAQ. CDR3 length: 15 residues. V lost 1 base to trimming and J lost 6 bases, with 16 bases between them. CDR3 bases: TGTGCCAGCAGCTTAGTGCGGTCTAGTGGAAGCGAGCAGTACTTC. This sequence encodes CASSLVRSSGSEQYF. Full variable domain (outside the CDR3, taken from reference TRBV7-8 and TRBJ2-7): GAGVSQSPRYKVAKRGQDVALRCDPISGHVSLFWYQQALGQGPEFLTYFQNEAQLDKSGLPSDRFFAERPEGSVSTLKIQRTQQEDSAVYLCASSLVRSSGSEQYFGPGTRLTVT.

This clonotype was picked up many times. V and J are TRBV6-2 or TRBV6-3 and TRBJ1-1; D is uncertain. Looked up from germline, CDR1 is MNHEY and CDR2 is SVGEGT. Trimming shortened V by 2 bases and J by 4 bases, and 8 bases separated the two germline ends. The CDR3 length is 13 residues. The CDR3 sequence: CASSYIRATEAFF. The DNA for the CDR3 is TGTGCCAGCAGTTACATTAGGGCCACTGAAGCTTTCTTT.

This clonotype was counted ten times or more. The V call is TRBV21-1, the J call TRBJ2-6; the D segment call TRBD1 is taken from the table without a DNA check. TRBV21-1 is an annotated pseudogene. The CDR3 has 20 amino acids. CDR3 loop: CASRPGGWGSDPSGANVLTF. The DNA of the CDR3 is TGTGCCAGCAGACCCGGGGGGTGGGGCAGCGACCCCTCTGGGGCCAACGTCCTGACTTTC.

This clonotype was counted at least ten times. The chain has TRBV6-1 and TRBJ2-2; 9 positions agree with TRBD1. V was clipped by 7 bases and J by 5 bases; unmatched bases: 8. The CDR3 loop spans 15 amino acids. The germline gives CDR1 MNHNS, CDR2 SASEGT. CDR3 bases: TGTGCCAGCATCACAGGGGGCGTTGGAACCGGGGAGCTGTTTTTT. It codes for CASITGGVGTGELFF.

This clonotype was detected only a few times. This chain uses TRBV12-3 or TRBV12-4 with TRBJ2-2; 10 nucleotides match TRBD1. The CDR3 has 15 amino acids. V dropped 6 bases and J dropped 4; count of bases not matched to a gene: 5. The CDR3 region is CASSRGQGTTGELFF. CDR3 nucleotides: TGTGCCAGCAGCCGGGGACAGGGGACCACCGGGGAGCTGTTTTTT.

V usage is TRBV30 and J usage is TRBJ1-3; D is uncertain. There are 15 residues in the CDR3. Trimming took off 0 bases at V and 8 bases at J, with 17 bases between the two ends. Germline lookup yields CDR1 GTSNPN and CDR2 SVGIG (reference sequence). The CDR3 region has the DNA TGTGCCTGGAGTGTTAAACGGGGTAGGCTGGACACCATATATTTT. Translating gives CAWSVKRGRLDTIYF.

This clonotype was detected ten times or more. The genes are TRBV30 and TRBJ1-1; D is perhaps TRBD1 (5 bases). The germline V gene has CDR1 GTSNPN and CDR2 SVGIG (reference sequence). The V gene lost 3 bases and the J gene lost 2 bases, with 10 bases spanning the gap. The CDR3 contains 13 residues. The CDR3 reads CAWSEQENTEAFF. In DNA form, the CDR3 reads TGTGCCTGGAGCGAACAGGAAAACACTGAAGCTTTCTTT.

This clonotype occurred many times. The chain joins TRBV7-2 to TRBJ1-5; D unclear. The CDR3 totals 15 residues. Germline V gene sequence: CDR1 SGHTA, CDR2 FQGNSA. Trimming removed 0 bases at V and 3 bases at J, with 9 bases between. The CDR3 DNA reads TGTGCCAGCAGCTTAGCATCGGTAAACAATCAGCCCCAGCATTTT. Translated: CASSLASVNNQPQHF.

The sample holds many counts of this clonotype. The chain joins TRBV20-1 to TRBJ1-3; D is possibly TRBD1 (5 bases). Germline-derived CDR1 and CDR2 are DFQATT and SNEGSKA (reference sequence). This CDR3 region has 17 residues. Trimming shortened V by 6 bases and J by 0 bases, and 21 bases separated the two germline ends. CDR3 sequence reads: CSARKGNSGGSGNTIYF. CDR3 bases: TGCAGTGCGCGTAAGGGTAACAGTGGGGGCTCTGGAAACACCATATATTTT.